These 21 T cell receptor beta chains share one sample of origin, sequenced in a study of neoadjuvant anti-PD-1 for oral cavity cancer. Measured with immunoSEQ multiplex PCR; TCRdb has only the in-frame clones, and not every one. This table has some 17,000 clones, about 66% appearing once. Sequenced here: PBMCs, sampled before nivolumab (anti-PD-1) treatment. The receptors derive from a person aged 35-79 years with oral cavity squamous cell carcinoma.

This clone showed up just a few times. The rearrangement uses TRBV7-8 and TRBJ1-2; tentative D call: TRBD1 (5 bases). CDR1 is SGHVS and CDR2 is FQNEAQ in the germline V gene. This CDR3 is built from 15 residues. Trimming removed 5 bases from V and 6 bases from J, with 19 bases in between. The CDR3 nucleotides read TGTGCCAGCAGCCCCAACGATAGGGGCGAGGATGGCTACACCTTC. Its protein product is CASSPNDRGEDGYTF.

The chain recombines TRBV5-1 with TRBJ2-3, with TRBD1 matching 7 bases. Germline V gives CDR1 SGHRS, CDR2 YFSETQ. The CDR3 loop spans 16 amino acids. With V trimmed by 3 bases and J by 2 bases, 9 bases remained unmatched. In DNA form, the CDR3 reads TGCGCCAGCAGCTCGTTGACAGGGACCTTCACAGATACGCAGTATTTT. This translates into CASSSLTGTFTDTQYF.

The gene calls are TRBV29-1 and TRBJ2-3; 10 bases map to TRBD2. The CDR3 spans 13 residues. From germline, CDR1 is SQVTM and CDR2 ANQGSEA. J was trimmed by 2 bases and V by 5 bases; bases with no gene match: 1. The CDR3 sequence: CSVTSGDTDTQYF. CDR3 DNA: TGCAGCGTTACTAGCGGGGACACAGATACGCAGTATTTT.

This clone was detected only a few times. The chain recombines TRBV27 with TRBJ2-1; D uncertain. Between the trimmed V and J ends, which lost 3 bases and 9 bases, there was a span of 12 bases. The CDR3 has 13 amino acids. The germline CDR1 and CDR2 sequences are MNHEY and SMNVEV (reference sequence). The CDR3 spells CASSFALSGEQFF. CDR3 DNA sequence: TGTGCCAGCAGTTTTGCACTTTCTGGTGAGCAGTTCTTC.

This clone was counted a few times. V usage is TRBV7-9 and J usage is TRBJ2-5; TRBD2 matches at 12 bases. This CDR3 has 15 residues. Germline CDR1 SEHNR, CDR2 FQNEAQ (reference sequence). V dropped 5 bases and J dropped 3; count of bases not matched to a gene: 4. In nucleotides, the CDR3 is TGTGCCAGCAGCCCCGGACTAGCGGGAAAAGAGACCCAGTACTTC. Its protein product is CASSPGLAGKETQYF.

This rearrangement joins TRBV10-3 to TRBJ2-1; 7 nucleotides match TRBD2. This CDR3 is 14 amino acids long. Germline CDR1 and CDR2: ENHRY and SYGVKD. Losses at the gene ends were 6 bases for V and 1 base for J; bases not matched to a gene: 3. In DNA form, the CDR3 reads TGTGCCATCAGCATTAGCGGGTCCTACAATGAGCAGTTCTTC. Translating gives CAISISGSYNEQFF.

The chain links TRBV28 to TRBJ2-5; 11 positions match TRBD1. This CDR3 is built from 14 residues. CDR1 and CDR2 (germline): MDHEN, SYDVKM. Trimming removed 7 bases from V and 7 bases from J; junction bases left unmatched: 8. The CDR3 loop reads CASITTGTGGTQYF. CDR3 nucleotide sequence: TGTGCCAGCATCACAACAGGGACAGGGGGGACCCAGTACTTC.

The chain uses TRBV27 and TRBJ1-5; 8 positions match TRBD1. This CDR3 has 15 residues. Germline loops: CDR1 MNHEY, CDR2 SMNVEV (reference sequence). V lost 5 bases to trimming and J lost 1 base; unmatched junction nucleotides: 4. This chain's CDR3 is CASSTRTGSNQPQHF. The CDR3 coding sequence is TGTGCCAGCAGTACCCGGACAGGGAGCAATCAGCCCCAGCATTTT.

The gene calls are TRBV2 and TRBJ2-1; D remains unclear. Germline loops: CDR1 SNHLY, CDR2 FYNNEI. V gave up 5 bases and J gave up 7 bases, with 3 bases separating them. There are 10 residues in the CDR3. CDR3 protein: CASSLNEQFF. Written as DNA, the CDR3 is TGTGCCAGCAGTCTAAATGAGCAGTTCTTC.

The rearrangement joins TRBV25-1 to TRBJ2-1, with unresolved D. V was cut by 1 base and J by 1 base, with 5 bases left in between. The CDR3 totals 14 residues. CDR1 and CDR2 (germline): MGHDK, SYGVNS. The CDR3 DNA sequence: TGTGCCAGCAGTGAATTGGGGTCCTACAATGAGCAGTTCTTC. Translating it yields CASSELGSYNEQFF.

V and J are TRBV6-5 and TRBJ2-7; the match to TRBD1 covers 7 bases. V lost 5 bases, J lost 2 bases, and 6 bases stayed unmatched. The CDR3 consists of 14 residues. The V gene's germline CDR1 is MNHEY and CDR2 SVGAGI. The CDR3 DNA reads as TGTGCCAGCAGTGACAGGGTTATACCCTACGAGCAGTACTTC. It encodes CASSDRVIPYEQYF.

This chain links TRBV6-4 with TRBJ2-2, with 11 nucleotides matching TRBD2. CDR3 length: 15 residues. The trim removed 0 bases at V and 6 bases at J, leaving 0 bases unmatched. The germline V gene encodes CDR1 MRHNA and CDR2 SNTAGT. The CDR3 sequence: CASSDSLAGAGELFF. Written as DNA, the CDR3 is TGTGCCAGCAGTGACTCACTAGCGGGAGCCGGGGAGCTGTTTTTT.

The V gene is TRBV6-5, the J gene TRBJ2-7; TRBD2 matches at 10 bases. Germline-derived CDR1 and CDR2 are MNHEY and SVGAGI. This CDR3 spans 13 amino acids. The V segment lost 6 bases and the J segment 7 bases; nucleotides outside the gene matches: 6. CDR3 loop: CASSSGRENEQYF. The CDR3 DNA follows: TGTGCCAGCAGCAGCGGGAGGGAAAATGAGCAGTACTTC.

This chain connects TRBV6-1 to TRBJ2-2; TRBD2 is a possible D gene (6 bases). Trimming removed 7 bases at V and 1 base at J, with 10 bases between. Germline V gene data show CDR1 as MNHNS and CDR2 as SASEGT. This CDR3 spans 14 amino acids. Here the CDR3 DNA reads TGTGCCAGCACTCGCGGGATGAACACCGGGGAGCTGTTTTTT. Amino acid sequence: CASTRGMNTGELFF.

CDR3 residues: CASSLSGGQAFF. CDR3 DNA: TGTGCCAGCAGTCTTTCAGGGGGACAAGCTTTCTTT. V usage is TRBV27 and J usage is TRBJ1-1; 7 nucleotides match TRBD1. Germline V gives CDR1 MNHEY, CDR2 SMNVEV (reference sequence). The CDR3 totals 12 residues. The junction had 6 bases not matched to a gene; V was cut back by 5 bases and J by 9 bases.

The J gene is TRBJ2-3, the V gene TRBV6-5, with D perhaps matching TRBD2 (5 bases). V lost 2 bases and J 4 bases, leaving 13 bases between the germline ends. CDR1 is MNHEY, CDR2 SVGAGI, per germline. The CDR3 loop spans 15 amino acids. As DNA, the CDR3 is TGTGCCAGCAGTTACGGCGGGTTCAGGTCAGATACGCAGTATTTT. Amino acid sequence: CASSYGGFRSDTQYF.

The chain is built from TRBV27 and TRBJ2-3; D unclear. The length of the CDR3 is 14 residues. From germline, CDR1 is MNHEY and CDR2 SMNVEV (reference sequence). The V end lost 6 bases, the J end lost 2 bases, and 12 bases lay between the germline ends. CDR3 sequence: CASRVEPSTDTQYF. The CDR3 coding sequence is TGTGCCAGCAGAGTAGAACCCTCCACAGATACGCAGTATTTT.

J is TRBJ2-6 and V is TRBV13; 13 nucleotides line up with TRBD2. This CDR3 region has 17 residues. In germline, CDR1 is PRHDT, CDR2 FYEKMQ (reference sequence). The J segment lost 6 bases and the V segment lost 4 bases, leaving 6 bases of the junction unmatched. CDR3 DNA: TGTGCCAGCAGCTCGGGACTAGCGGGACTCCCGGCCAACGTCCTGACTTTC. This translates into CASSSGLAGLPANVLTF.

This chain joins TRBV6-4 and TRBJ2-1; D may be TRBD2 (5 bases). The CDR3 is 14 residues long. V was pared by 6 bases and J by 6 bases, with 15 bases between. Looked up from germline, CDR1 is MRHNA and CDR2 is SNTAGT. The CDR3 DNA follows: TGTGCCAGCAGCTCCGAAACTAGTGCCAATGAGCAGTTCTTC. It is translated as CASSSETSANEQFF.

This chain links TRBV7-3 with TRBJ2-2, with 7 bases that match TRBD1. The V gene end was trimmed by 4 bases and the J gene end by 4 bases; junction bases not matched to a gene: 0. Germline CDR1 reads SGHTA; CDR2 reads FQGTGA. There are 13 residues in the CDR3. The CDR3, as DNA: TGTGCCAGCAGCTCAGGGGGCACCGGGGAGCTGTTTTTT. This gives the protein CASSSGGTGELFF.

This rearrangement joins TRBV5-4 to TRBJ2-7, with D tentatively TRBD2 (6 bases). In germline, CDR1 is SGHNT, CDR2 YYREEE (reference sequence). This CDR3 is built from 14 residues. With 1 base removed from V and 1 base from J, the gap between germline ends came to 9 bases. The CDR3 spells CASSLNGGSYEQYF. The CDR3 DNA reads TGTGCCAGCAGCTTGAACGGAGGGTCCTACGAGCAGTACTTC.